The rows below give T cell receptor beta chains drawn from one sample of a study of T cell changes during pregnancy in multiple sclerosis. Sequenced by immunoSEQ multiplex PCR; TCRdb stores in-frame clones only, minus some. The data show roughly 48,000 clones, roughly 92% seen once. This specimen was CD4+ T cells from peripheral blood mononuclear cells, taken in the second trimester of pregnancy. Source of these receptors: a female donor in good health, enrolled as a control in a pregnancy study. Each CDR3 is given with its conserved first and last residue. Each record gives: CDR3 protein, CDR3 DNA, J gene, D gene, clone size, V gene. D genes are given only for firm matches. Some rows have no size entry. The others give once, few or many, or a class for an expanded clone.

CASSDREDYTF TGTGCCAGCTCTGACAGGGAGGACTACACCTTC TRBJ1-2 TRBD1 - TRBV18
CASRLGTGTDTQYF TGCGCCAGCAGACTCGGGACAGGCACAGATACGCAGTATTTT TRBJ2-3 TRBD1 - TRBV10-2
CASSQGTRGLAGTYEQYF TGCGCCAGCAGCCAAGGCACCCGTGGGCTAGCGGGGACCTACGAGCAGTACTTC TRBJ2-7 TRBD2 - TRBV4-3
CASSPPGLAGDEQFF TGTGCCAGTAGCCCACCGGGACTAGCGGGAGATGAGCAGTTCTTC TRBJ2-1 TRBD2 - TRBV19
CASSPGQRDNEKLFF TGCGCCAGCAGCCCGGGACAGAGAGATAATGAAAAACTGTTTTTT TRBJ1-4 TRBD1 - TRBV5-1
CASGQAAGGIYGYTF TGCGCCAGCGGCCAAGCCGCAGGGGGCATCTATGGCTACACCTTC TRBJ1-2 TRBD1 - TRBV4-3
CASSLGAGGPPYF TGTGCCAGCAGCTTAGGCGCGGGAGGTCCCCCGTATTTT TRBJ2-3 TRBD2 once TRBV11-3
CSVDRVRTEAFF TGCAGCGTTGACAGGGTACGAACTGAAGCTTTCTTT TRBJ1-1 - few TRBV29-1
CSVGTPGQHGYTF TGCAGCGTTGGGACCCCGGGACAGCATGGCTACACCTTC TRBJ1-2 TRBD1 - TRBV29-1
CASSLLAIEAFF TGTGCCAGCAGTTTACTTGCGATAGAAGCTTTCTTT TRBJ1-1 - - TRBV2
CASTGLAGVVEQFF TGTGCCAGCACGGGACTAGCGGGAGTAGTTGAGCAGTTCTTC TRBJ2-1 TRBD2 - TRBV2
CASSQDPTDRDLASPLHF TGCGCCAGCAGCCAAGATCCAACCGACAGGGACCTTGCTTCACCCCTCCACTTT TRBJ1-6 TRBD1 - TRBV4-1
CASSDSRTGWTDTQYF TGTGCCAGCAGTGATTCACGGACAGGGTGGACAGATACGCAGTATTTT TRBJ2-3 TRBD1 - TRBV25-1
CASSLDTNTEAFF TGCGCCAGCAGCTTAGACACCAACACTGAAGCTTTCTTT TRBJ1-1 - - TRBV5-1
CASSEGEGRTSPLHF TGTGCCAGCAGCGAGGGGGAGGGGCGCACTTCACCCCTCCACTTT TRBJ1-6 - - TRBV9
CASSQSGYTGELFF TGCGCCAGCAGCCAATCAGGTTACACCGGGGAGCTGTTTTTT TRBJ2-2 - - TRBV4-1
CASGRTGGAEGNTIYF TGTGCCAGCGGCCGGACAGGGGGCGCCGAAGGAAACACCATATATTTT TRBJ1-3 TRBD1 - TRBV28
CASSLRTSGRQETQYF TGCGCCAGCAGCCTTCGGACTAGCGGGAGGCAAGAGACCCAGTACTTC TRBJ2-5 TRBD2 - TRBV4-1
CASSLDREGLGSPSSYNEQFF TGTGCCAGCAGCCTGGACAGGGAAGGACTAGGATCCCCTAGCTCCTACAATGAGCAGTTCTTC TRBJ2-1 - - TRBV7-8
CASSPAFSSYNEQFF TGTGCCAGCAGCCCCGCGTTTAGCTCCTACAATGAGCAGTTCTTC TRBJ2-1 - - TRBV5-4
CASSVTSGQGNEQFF TGTGCCAGCAGCGTAACTAGCGGGCAAGGCAATGAGCAGTTCTTC TRBJ2-1 TRBD2 - TRBV7-2
CASSEFGGLNEQYF TGCGCCAGCAGTGAGTTTGGAGGACTCAACGAGCAGTACTTC TRBJ2-7 - few TRBV10-2
CASSVDWAKNIQYF TGTGCCAGCAGTGTTGACTGGGCCAAAAACATTCAGTACTTC TRBJ2-4 - - TRBV6-1
CAISSLAGGQETQYF TGTGCCATCAGCTCCTTAGCGGGGGGCCAAGAGACCCAGTACTTC TRBJ2-5 TRBD2 - TRBV10-3
CSARTSNEQFF TGCAGTGCTAGGACTAGCAATGAGCAGTTCTTC TRBJ2-1 - - TRBV20-1
CASSPGLARKKFTDTQYF TGCGCCAGCAGCCCCGGACTAGCGAGGAAGAAGTTCACAGATACGCAGTATTTT TRBJ2-3 TRBD2 - TRBV5-1
CASSIGTNNEQFF TGTGCCAGTAGTATTGGGACTAACAATGAGCAGTTCTTC TRBJ2-1 TRBD2 - TRBV19
CASTRWGGSNSPLHF TGTGCCAGCACCAGGTGGGGGGGCAGCAATTCACCCCTCCACTTT TRBJ1-6 - - TRBV6-1
CASSYSGLATDTQYF TGTGCCAGCAGTTACTCTGGACTAGCGACAGATACGCAGTATTTT TRBJ2-3 TRBD2 - TRBV6-5
CASSYSRGPVGYTF TGTGCCAGCAGTTACTCGCGGGGGCCCGTGGGCTACACCTTC TRBJ1-2 - - TRBV6-6
CASRPGQGVYGYTF TGTGCCAGCAGACCGGGACAGGGGGTGTATGGCTACACCTTC TRBJ1-2 TRBD1 - TRBV6-5
CASSSEGGRSYEQYF TGTGCCAGCAGTTCTGAGGGAGGTCGCTCCTACGAGCAGTACTTC TRBJ2-7 - - TRBV28
CSVGPGTGDGWYNEKLFF TGCAGCGTTGGACCCGGGACAGGGGATGGGTGGTATAATGAAAAACTGTTTTTT TRBJ1-4 TRBD1 - TRBV29-1
CASRQGTYNEQFF TGTGCCAGTCGTCAGGGTACCTACAATGAGCAGTTCTTC TRBJ2-1 - - TRBV6-6
CASRMREGDTEAFF TGTGCCAGCAGGATGCGGGAAGGGGACACTGAAGCTTTCTTT TRBJ1-1 - - TRBV28